The 8 T cell receptor beta chains presented below share a single source sample, sequenced in a study of T cells in Graves' hyperthyroidism and ophthalmopathy. TCR beta CDR3 regions were amplified from RNA. TCR CDR3 underwent first-round RT-PCR with the HTBI primer set. One entry per CDR3 protein results from TCRdb running MiXCR on the multiplex PCR reads. The sample includes around 700,000 distinct CDR3 sequences, around 20% of them seen just once. Material for sequencing was blood. Source of these receptors: a woman aged 50 to 60 with Graves' hyperthyroidism that later progressed to Graves' ophthalmopathy.

This clonotype appeared many times. The chain combines TRBV30 with TRBJ2-3, with D unresolved. Germline V lookup: CDR1 GTSNPN, CDR2 SVGIG (reference sequence). The CDR3 covers 11 residues. V shed 3 bases and J shed 3 bases, with 4 bases lying between them. Here the CDR3 reads CAWSFTDTQYF. The CDR3 DNA sequence: TGTGCCTGGAGCTTTACAGATACGCAGTATTTT.

This clonotype was counted many times. The J gene is TRBJ1-1, the V gene TRBV7-3; the D is unclear. The CDR3 has 15 amino acids. Germline CDR1 reads SGHTA; CDR2 reads FQGTGA. Trimming pared 5 bases from V and 3 bases from J, leaving 16 bases between. In DNA, the CDR3 is TGTGCCAGCAGCCCTCCCGGGTTGGCAGACACTGAAGCTTTCTTT. Residues: CASSPPGLADTEAFF.

This clonotype came up a few times. This sequence joins TRBV27 and TRBJ1-2; 7 bases are a match to TRBD1. This CDR3 is 15 amino acids long. With V trimmed by 6 bases and J by 7 bases, 14 bases remained unmatched. Germline V gene data show CDR1 as MNHEY and CDR2 as SMNVEV (reference sequence). This CDR3 reads CASSAHGQALVGYTF. CDR3 DNA sequence: TGTGCCAGCAGCGCCCATGGACAGGCGCTGGTTGGCTACACCTTC.

The chain recombines TRBV6-5 with TRBJ1-5; D gene unclear. The CDR3 spans 13 residues. Deletions cut 3 bases from V and 5 bases from J, with 8 bases between. Germline CDR1 MNHEY, CDR2 SVGAGI. The CDR3 reads CASSYGTYQPQHF. The CDR3 nucleotides read TGTGCCAGCAGTTATGGAACGTATCAGCCCCAGCATTTT.

This clonotype was recorded a few times. CDR3 DNA: TGTGCCAGCAAGACAGCTACCTATGAAAAACTGTTTTTT. Translation: CASKTATYEKLFF. V and J are TRBV12-3 or TRBV12-4 and TRBJ1-4; possibly TRBD1 for D (5 bases). This CDR3 is built from 13 residues. Trimming pared 7 bases from V and 6 bases from J, leaving 12 bases between.

The chain uses TRBV19 and TRBJ1-3; D is possibly TRBD1 (5 bases). From germline, CDR1 is LNHDA and CDR2 SQIVND (reference sequence). V was clipped by 7 bases and J by 0 bases, with 13 bases between them. The CDR3 is 15 residues long. The CDR3 here is CASTLDSSSGNTIYF. The CDR3 DNA reads TGTGCCAGTACGCTCGACAGTTCCTCTGGAAACACCATATATTTT.

This chain connects TRBV6-4 to TRBJ1-2; the match to TRBD1 covers 8 bases. J lost 4 bases, V lost 6 bases, and 7 bases had no gene match. The CDR3 covers 14 residues. Germline values: CDR1 MRHNA, CDR2 SNTAGT. The CDR3 loop reads CASSETGDAYGYTF. The CDR3, as DNA: TGTGCCAGCAGCGAGACAGGGGACGCCTATGGCTACACCTTC.

This clonotype was detected a few times. The V and J genes are TRBV7-9 and TRBJ2-7; a weak D match, TRBD1 (5 bases). CDR1 and CDR2 (germline): SEHNR, FQNEAQ (reference sequence). Trimming cost V 5 bases and J 2 bases, with 16 bases left between them. The CDR3 runs 15 residues. This CDR3 is CASSVPTGDPYEQYF. The CDR3 DNA is TGTGCCAGCAGCGTCCCAACAGGTGACCCCTACGAGCAGTACTTC.